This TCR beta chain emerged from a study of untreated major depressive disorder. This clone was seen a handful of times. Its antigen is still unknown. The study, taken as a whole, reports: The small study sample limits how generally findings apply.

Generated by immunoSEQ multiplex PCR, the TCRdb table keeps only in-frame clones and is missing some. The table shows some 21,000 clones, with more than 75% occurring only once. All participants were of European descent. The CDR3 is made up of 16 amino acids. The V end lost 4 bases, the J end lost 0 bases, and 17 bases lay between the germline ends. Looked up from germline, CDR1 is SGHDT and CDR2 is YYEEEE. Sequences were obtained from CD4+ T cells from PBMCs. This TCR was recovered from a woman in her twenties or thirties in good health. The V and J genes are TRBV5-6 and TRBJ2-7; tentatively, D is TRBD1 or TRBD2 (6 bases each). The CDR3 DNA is TGTGCCAGCAGCCCGAGTGGGGGGCCCCTCTCCTACGAGCAGTACTTC. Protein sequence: CASSPSGGPLSYEQYF.